Presented here are 29 T cell receptor beta chains from one specimen sequenced in a study of blood T cell repertoires in COVID-19. Measured with immunoSEQ multiplex PCR; TCRdb has only the in-frame clones, and not every one. Among several thousand clones listed, more than 85% were seen once. The source material was peripheral blood. The receptors were gathered from a woman in her fifties or sixties with active COVID-19.

In nucleotides, the CDR3 is TGTGCCAGTAGTGCGGTCAGGACTACAACCTACGAGCAGTACTTC. It specifies CASSAVRTTTYEQYF. V and J are TRBV19 and TRBJ2-7; tentatively, D is TRBD2 (6 bases). The CDR3 sequence is 15 residues long. Trimming took off 5 bases at V and 2 bases at J, with 16 bases between the two ends. Per the germline V gene, CDR1 is LNHDA and CDR2 is SQIVND (reference sequence).

The V call is TRBV5-6, the J call TRBJ2-5; D possibly corresponds to TRBD1 (6 bases). The V and J ends lost 1 base and 0 bases respectively, with 7 bases between them. The CDR3 totals 14 residues. The V gene's germline CDR1 is SGHDT and CDR2 YYEEEE. The CDR3 DNA reads TGTGCCAGCAGCTTGCAGGGGTACCAAGAGACCCAGTACTTC. As protein: CASSLQGYQETQYF.

V usage is TRBV10-3 and J usage is TRBJ2-1; the D gene is possibly TRBD1 (5 bases). V was clipped by 3 bases and J by 2 bases, with 8 bases between them. This CDR3 spans 14 amino acids. The germline V gene encodes CDR1 ENHRY and CDR2 SYGVKD. The CDR3 DNA is TGTGCCATCAGTGAACCAGGGCCCTACAATGAGCAGTTCTTC. It translates to CAISEPGPYNEQFF.

The chain links TRBV14 to TRBJ1-1; D is perhaps TRBD1 (6 bases). Germline CDR1 and CDR2: SGHDN and FVKESK. The CDR3 spans 16 residues. V shed 1 base and J shed 1 base, with 13 bases lying between them. The CDR3 DNA sequence: TGTGCCAGCAGCCAAGTTCAGGGGAGAGGGAACACTGAAGCTTTCTTT. Protein product: CASSQVQGRGNTEAFF.

The rearrangement joins TRBV28 to TRBJ1-4; possible D gene TRBD1, 6 bases. Germline V gene lookup returns CDR1 MDHEN and CDR2 SYDVKM. V was cut by 2 bases and J by 8 bases, with 6 bases left in between. The CDR3 is 12 amino acids. CDR3 sequence reads: CASSLGGEKLFF. Written as DNA, the CDR3 is TGTGCCAGCAGTTTAGGGGGCGAAAAACTGTTTTTT.

This chain connects TRBV25-1 to TRBJ1-1; the match to TRBD1 covers 8 bases. The CDR3 contains 15 residues. Germline V lookup: CDR1 MGHDK, CDR2 SYGVNS. The trim removed 4 bases at V and 4 bases at J, leaving 8 bases unmatched. The CDR3 spells CASSAPRTGPTEAFF. DNA for the CDR3: TGTGCCAGCAGTGCCCCTAGGACAGGGCCCACTGAAGCTTTCTTT.

This chain links TRBV5-1 with TRBJ2-7, with 9 positions matching TRBD1. Germline V CDR1 and CDR2: SGHRS, YFSETQ. This CDR3 region has 16 residues. V gave up 0 bases and J gave up 5 bases; unmatched junction bases: 9. The CDR3 region has the DNA TGCGCCAGCAGCTTGGATGTCTCGGGACAGGGAGACGAGCAGTACTTC. Translating it yields CASSLDVSGQGDEQYF.

This clone showed up just once. The same CDR3 also results from other DNA sequences found in this sample. The rearrangement joins TRBV5-6 to TRBJ2-1; D possibly corresponds to TRBD2 (5 bases). The V end was cut by 1 base, the J end by 6 bases, with 11 bases between. The CDR3 is 14 residues long. The germline V gene has CDR1 SGHDT and CDR2 YYEEEE. This CDR3 is CASSLSGRINEQFF. The CDR3 nucleotides read TGTGCCAGCAGCTTGAGCGGCAGGATCAATGAGCAGTTCTTC.

The gene calls are TRBV9 and TRBJ1-6; 7 bases align to TRBD1. Unmatched junction bases numbered 2, after V lost 3 bases and J lost 8 bases. The CDR3 extends over 13 amino acids. The germline CDR1 and CDR2 sequences are SGDLS and YYNGEE. CDR3 sequence reads: CASSGTGDSPLHF. The CDR3, as DNA: TGTGCCAGCAGCGGTACAGGGGATTCACCCCTCCACTTT.

This chain uses TRBV6-6 with TRBJ1-6; D may be TRBD1 (6 bases). Germline CDR1 is MNHNY and CDR2 is SVGAGI (reference sequence). The CDR3 is made up of 14 amino acids. V was shortened by 5 bases and J by 14 bases, with 19 bases between the two germline ends. Written as DNA, the CDR3 is TGTGCCAGCAGTAAACGGGCAGGGGAGGGATCCCTCCACTTT. It codes for CASSKRAGEGSLHF.

The chain employs TRBV19 and TRBJ2-1, with 8 positions matching TRBD2. CDR1 is LNHDA, CDR2 SQIVND, per germline (reference sequence). This CDR3 is 18 amino acids long. With 3 bases clipped from V and 2 bases from J, the junction kept 12 bases outside the gene matches. This chain's CDR3 is CASSIWSSGSTTYNEQFF. CDR3 nucleotides: TGTGCCAGTAGTATCTGGTCTAGCGGGTCCACCACCTACAATGAGCAGTTCTTC.

The J gene is TRBJ2-3, the V gene TRBV19, with 11 bases lining up with TRBD2. With 2 bases clipped from V and 0 bases from J, the junction kept 4 bases outside the gene matches. The germline CDR1 and CDR2 sequences are LNHDA and SQIVND (reference sequence). This CDR3 region has 17 residues. The CDR3 spells CASSISRTSGSTDTQYF. CDR3 nucleotide sequence: TGTGCCAGTAGTATATCCCGGACTAGCGGGAGCACAGATACGCAGTATTTT. Combining the CDR3 with reference TRBV19 and TRBJ2-3 gives the whole variable domain DGGITQSPKYLFRKEGQNVTLSCEQNLNHDAMYWYRQDPGQGLRLIYYSQIVNDFQKGDIAEGYSVSREKKESFPLTVTSAQKNPTAFYLCASSISRTSGSTDTQYFGPGTRLTVL.

The chain employs TRBV9 and TRBJ1-1; D is unclear. Trimming removed 6 bases at V and 1 base at J, with 13 bases between. The CDR3 extends over 14 amino acids. Looked up from germline, CDR1 is SGDLS and CDR2 is YYNGEE. The CDR3 loop is CASTAGMRNTEAFF. CDR3 DNA: TGTGCCAGCACCGCGGGCATGAGGAACACTGAAGCTTTCTTT.

This clone appeared a few times. This sequence joins TRBV28 and TRBJ1-4; a weak D match, TRBD1 (6 bases). Germline V gene sequence: CDR1 MDHEN, CDR2 SYDVKM. Trimming took off 3 bases at V and 8 bases at J, with 13 bases between the two ends. There are 14 residues in the CDR3. CDR3 nucleotides: TGTGCCAGCAGTTTGGCAGGGGCGCGGGAAAAACTGTTTTTT. Amino acids: CASSLAGAREKLFF.

This clone occurred once. The J gene is TRBJ2-1, the V gene TRBV24-1; D perhaps matches TRBD2 (5 bases). CDR1 and CDR2 from the germline V gene are KGHDR and SFDVKD. Between the trimmed V and J ends, which lost 4 bases and 6 bases, there was a span of 15 bases. The CDR3 is 15 residues long. CDR3 residues: CATSDTRLSTNEQFF. The DNA of the CDR3 is TGTGCCACCAGTGACACGAGACTATCGACCAATGAGCAGTTCTTC.

This clone has just a few counts. This chain links TRBV29-1 with TRBJ2-7; D possibly corresponds to TRBD2 (6 bases). Per the germline V gene, CDR1 is SQVTM and CDR2 is ANQGSEA. V lost 6 bases to trimming and J lost 5 bases, with 14 bases between them. The CDR3 runs 12 residues. The CDR3, as DNA: TGCAGCGTAAGAGCAGGAGGGAACGAGCAGTACTTC. Amino acids: CSVRAGGNEQYF.

This chain links TRBV7-9 with TRBJ1-5; perhaps TRBD1 as D (6 bases). The CDR3 has 15 residues. CDR1 is SEHNR and CDR2 is FQNEAQ in the germline V gene (reference sequence). Trimming removed 4 bases at V and 3 bases at J, with 13 bases between. The CDR3, as DNA: TGTGCCAGCAGCTCGACCACAGGGTTCAATCAGCCCCAGCATTTT. Residues: CASSSTTGFNQPQHF.

The V gene is TRBV28, the J gene TRBJ1-5; tentatively, D is TRBD1 (6 bases). Germline V lookup: CDR1 MDHEN, CDR2 SYDVKM. The CDR3 totals 18 residues. The ends were cut back, 7 bases at V and 0 bases at J, with 22 bases in the middle. The CDR3 is CASTRPPGGGYSNQPQHF. CDR3 sequence (DNA): TGTGCCAGCACCCGCCCCCCGGGAGGGGGATATAGCAATCAGCCCCAGCATTTT.

The chain couples TRBV28 to TRBJ1-1; TRBD1 matches at 7 bases. The ends lost 5 bases at V and 7 bases at J; junction bases unmatched: 4. The CDR3 runs 12 residues. Germline assignment: CDR1 MDHEN and CDR2 SYDVKM. The CDR3 spells CASSTGTDEAFF. The CDR3, as DNA: TGTGCCAGCAGTACAGGGACAGATGAAGCTTTCTTT.

The chain has TRBV2 and TRBJ1-1, with unresolved D. The CDR3 sequence is 13 residues long. V lost 7 bases to trimming and J lost 0 bases, with 9 bases between them. CDR1 and CDR2 (germline): SNHLY, FYNNEI. This CDR3 is CASKVGVNTEAFF. DNA of the CDR3: TGTGCCAGCAAGGTCGGGGTGAACACTGAAGCTTTCTTT. The full variable domain, its missing parts supplied by reference TRBV2 and TRBJ1-1, is EPEVTQTPSHQVTQMGQEVILRCVPISNHLYFYWYRQILGQKVEFLVSFYNNEISEKSEIFDDQFSVERPDGSNFTLKIRSTKLEDSAMYFCASKVGVNTEAFFGQGTRLTVV.

The gene calls are TRBV7-2 and TRBJ1-5; D remains ambiguous. CDR3 length: 15 residues. The V gene's germline CDR1 is SGHTA and CDR2 FQGNSA. Deletions cut 2 bases from V and 1 base from J, with 9 bases between. CDR3 amino acids: CASSLIVLSNQPQHF. The CDR3 DNA sequence: TGTGCCAGCAGCTTAATCGTGTTGAGCAATCAGCCCCAGCATTTT.

V and J are TRBV6-1 and TRBJ1-1, with 7 nucleotides matching TRBD1. The J segment lost 1 base and the V segment lost 2 bases, leaving 1 base of the junction unmatched. The CDR3 consists of 14 residues. Germline assignment: CDR1 MNHNS and CDR2 SASEGT. CDR3 region: CASSERTGNTEAFF. In nucleotides, the CDR3 is TGTGCCAGCAGTGAAAGGACAGGGAACACTGAAGCTTTCTTT.

This chain links TRBV29-1 with TRBJ2-1, with 9 bases aligning to TRBD1. CDR3 length: 14 residues. J lost 6 bases, V lost 4 bases, and 7 bases had no gene match. CDR1 is SQVTM and CDR2 is ANQGSEA in the germline V gene. The CDR3 spells CSVVRTGVINEQFF. CDR3 sequence (DNA): TGCAGCGTTGTAAGGACAGGGGTAATCAATGAGCAGTTCTTC.

The V and J genes are TRBV9 and TRBJ2-5; D gene uncertain. V lost 1 base to trimming and J lost 0 bases, with 10 bases between them. The germline gives CDR1 SGDLS, CDR2 YYNGEE. The CDR3 is made up of 15 amino acids. CDR3 DNA sequence: TGTGCCAGCAGCGTATATGGTGGAGACCAAGAGACCCAGTACTTC. Its translation is CASSVYGGDQETQYF.

The gene calls are TRBV5-1 and TRBJ2-3; TRBD2 aligns across 7 bases. The ends lost 1 base at V and 5 bases at J; junction bases unmatched: 7. The CDR3 covers 15 residues. CDR1 and CDR2 (germline): SGHRS, YFSETQ. The CDR3 protein is CASSLIAGVLDTQYF. Written as DNA, the CDR3 is TGCGCCAGCAGCTTGATCGCGGGAGTTTTAGATACGCAGTATTTT.

V usage is TRBV11-2 and J usage is TRBJ2-4, with 8 bases fitting TRBD2. Unmatched junction bases numbered 14, after V lost 5 bases and J lost 5 bases. The CDR3 runs 17 residues. Germline CDR1 and CDR2: SGHAT and FQNNGV. The DNA of the CDR3 is TGTGCCAGCAGCCCCCGCCCGGGAGGGTCAATCGAAAACATTCAGTACTTC. The encoded protein is CASSPRPGGSIENIQYF.

The chain uses TRBV7-9 and TRBJ2-7; D is undetermined. From germline, CDR1 is SEHNR and CDR2 FQNEAQ (reference sequence). This CDR3 has 14 residues. V lost 5 bases to trimming and J lost 2 bases, with 13 bases between them. CDR3 coding DNA: TGTGCCAGCAGCCCGGGTCTCATTCCCTACGAGCAGTACTTC. Its translation is CASSPGLIPYEQYF.

The chain is built from TRBV29-1 and TRBJ1-2; D is perhaps TRBD1 (5 bases). This CDR3 contains 12 residues. Germline loops: CDR1 SQVTM, CDR2 ANQGSEA. V lost 7 bases and J lost 2, with 11 bases in between. Here the CDR3 reads CSAVGGNYGYTF. As DNA, the CDR3 is TGCAGCGCCGTGGGGGGAAACTATGGCTACACCTTC.

This chain links TRBV5-1 with TRBJ1-2; D unresolved. Germline loops: CDR1 SGHRS, CDR2 YFSETQ. Trimming cost V 4 bases and J 6 bases, with 16 bases left between them. The CDR3 runs to 14 residues. The CDR3 DNA reads TGCGCCAGCAGCCGAGAGGGCCCCTCGGATGGCTACACCTTC. Amino acid sequence: CASSREGPSDGYTF.